The clone carrying this TCR beta chain has only a few counts. The sample belongs to a study of cytomegalovirus exposure and HLA in healthy donors. PCR was performed using 60 Vbeta and 13 Jbeta primers. TCRdb's copy holds only in-frame clones and misses some; the assay was immunoSEQ multiplex PCR. The table shows some 200,000 clones, with over 75% occurring only once. The CDR3 has 13 residues. Trimming stripped 4 bases from V and 6 bases from J, with 10 bases between. Germline CDR1 reads LNHDA; CDR2 reads SQIVND (reference sequence). Sequencing input: PBMCs. This chain connects TRBV19 to TRBJ1-5; D may be TRBD1 (6 bases). The receptor's source is a man aged 35-49 years in good health and CMV-seropositive. The CDR3 nucleotides are TGTGCCAGTAGTAACAGGGTGGGTCAGCCCCAGCATTTT. Protein: CASSNRVGQPQHF. Together with reference TRBV19 and TRBJ1-5, the CDR3 gives the full variable domain: DGGITQSPKYLFRKEGQNVTLSCEQNLNHDAMYWYRQDPGQGLRLIYYSQIVNDFQKGDIAEGYSVSREKKESFPLTVTSAQKNPTAFYLCASSNRVGQPQHFGDGTRLSIL.